These 30 T cell receptor beta chains originate from one sample sequenced in a study of blood T cell repertoires in COVID-19. Repertoires were generated with immunoSEQ multiplex PCR, while TCRdb's copy carries only in-frame clones and drops some. The repertoire consists of some 260,000 clones, with 70% to 90% occurring once and the leading ten covering 3%. Sequencing used peripheral blood. The origin of the receptors is a man between 18 and 35 years old with active or convalescent COVID-19.

The V gene is TRBV28, the J gene TRBJ2-5; tentative D call: TRBD2 (6 bases). The CDR3 totals 14 residues. Deletions cut 6 bases from V and 5 bases from J, with 16 bases between. CDR1 is MDHEN, CDR2 SYDVKM, per germline. The CDR3 bases are TGTGCCAGCAGCTCACCCTCGGGGGAGGAGACCCAGTACTTC. It yields the protein CASSSPSGEETQYF.

The chain is built from TRBV27 and TRBJ2-7; 7 nucleotides agree with TRBD2. Losses at the gene ends were 0 bases for V and 3 bases for J; bases not matched to a gene: 11. The CDR3 is 17 residues long. Looked up from germline, CDR1 is MNHEY and CDR2 is SMNVEV (reference sequence). The CDR3 loop reads CASSLSGELAGDYEQYF. The CDR3 bases are TGTGCCAGCAGTTTATCGGGGGAACTCGCGGGAGACTACGAGCAGTACTTC.

V usage is TRBV6-6 and J usage is TRBJ2-2; TRBD1 aligns across 10 bases. The CDR3 consists of 14 residues. V dropped 8 bases and J dropped 7; count of bases not matched to a gene: 7. CDR1 MNHNY and CDR2 SVGAGI come from the germline V gene (reference sequence). CDR3 DNA sequence: TGTGCCAGCGGGGAGACAGGGGGCCACGGGGAGCTGTTTTTT. It codes for CASGETGGHGELFF.

The chain carries TRBV4-3 and TRBJ1-2; D unclear. Trimming removed 0 bases at V and 7 bases at J, with 12 bases between. Per germline, CDR1 LGHNA and CDR2 YSLEER. The CDR3 spans 14 residues. The CDR3 DNA sequence: TGCGCCAGCAGCCAAGATCGTTCGGTGGTTGGCTACACCTTC. This codes for CASSQDRSVVGYTF.

This chain connects TRBV7-2 to TRBJ2-1, with 8 bases aligning to TRBD2. Germline V CDR1 and CDR2: SGHTA, FQGNSA. V lost 5 bases, J lost 4 bases, and 7 bases stayed unmatched. This CDR3 has 15 residues. CDR3 coding DNA: TGTGCCAGCAGCATCTCTAGCGGGCTATACAATGAGCAGTTCTTC. Protein: CASSISSGLYNEQFF.

This chain links TRBV9 with TRBJ2-2; TRBD1 matches 7 bases. The V gene's germline CDR1 is SGDLS and CDR2 YYNGEE. This CDR3 has 15 residues. J gave up 0 bases and V 2 bases, and 1 base lay outside the gene matches. CDR3 DNA sequence: TGTGCCAGCAGCGTGGGACAGTCGAACACCGGGGAGCTGTTTTTT. Protein: CASSVGQSNTGELFF. Complete variable domain (other parts from reference TRBV9 and TRBJ2-2): DSGVTQTPKHLITATGQRVTLRCSPRSGDLSVYWYQQSLDQGLQFLIQYYNGEERAKGNILERFSAQQFPDLHSELNLSSLELGDSALYFCASSVGQSNTGELFFGEGSRLTVL.

In its sample, this clone was seen once. The gene calls are TRBV6-2 or TRBV6-3 and TRBJ2-3, with 7 bases fitting TRBD2. Trimming removed 6 bases from V and 6 bases from J; junction bases left unmatched: 15. Germline CDR1 MNHEY, CDR2 SVGEGT. The CDR3 runs to 16 residues. CDR3 protein: CASSQPAGPRGDTQYF. The CDR3 region has the DNA TGTGCCAGCAGCCAACCAGCGGGGCCCCGGGGGGATACGCAGTATTTT.

The chain employs TRBV4-3 and TRBJ1-2; D is perhaps TRBD1 (6 bases). This CDR3 spans 15 amino acids. The germline V gene has CDR1 LGHNA and CDR2 YSLEER. Trimming shortened V by 0 bases and J by 1 base, and 9 bases separated the two germline ends. The CDR3: CASSQDLGGNYGYTF. CDR3 nucleotides: TGCGCCAGCAGCCAAGATTTAGGGGGTAACTATGGCTACACCTTC.

In this sample, this clone turned up once. The V gene is TRBV30, the J gene TRBJ1-2, with a tentative D call TRBD1 (5 bases). Germline V gene sequence: CDR1 GTSNPN, CDR2 SVGIG (reference sequence). Deletions cut 6 bases from V and 3 bases from J, with 17 bases between. The CDR3 has 14 residues. The CDR3 region has the DNA TGTGCCTGCCTGAAACCGGGGGATCACTATGGCTACACCTTC. Amino acids: CACLKPGDHYGYTF.

This clone was observed a single time. The CDR3, as DNA: TGTGCCTGGAGTGTACTGCCAGGGGGATACAATGAGCAGTTCTTC. Translation: CAWSVLPGGYNEQFF. This chain links TRBV30 with TRBJ2-1, with 7 bases aligning to TRBD1. Trimming took 0 bases from V and 4 from J; bases not matched to a gene: 6. CDR1 GTSNPN and CDR2 SVGIG come from the germline V gene (reference sequence). This CDR3 region has 15 residues. The full variable domain, rest sourced from reference TRBV30 and TRBJ2-1, is SQTIHQWPATLVQPVGSPLSLECTVEGTSNPNLYWYRQAAGRGLQLLFYSVGIGQISSEVPQNLSASRPQDRQFILSSKKLLLSDSGFYLCAWSVLPGGYNEQFFGPGTRLTVL.

V usage is TRBV6-5 and J usage is TRBJ2-7; D gene uncertain. The CDR3 sequence is 11 residues long. Germline loops: CDR1 MNHEY, CDR2 SVGAGI. V lost 3 bases to trimming and J lost 6 bases, with 6 bases between them. The CDR3 protein is CASSYIGEQYF. In nucleotides, the CDR3 is TGTGCCAGCAGTTATATCGGCGAGCAGTACTTC.

This chain uses TRBV5-4 with TRBJ2-7; TRBD1 agrees at 7 bases. The germline V gene has CDR1 SGHNT and CDR2 YYREEE (reference sequence). This CDR3 is built from 13 residues. The V and J ends lost 3 bases and 4 bases, in that order; junction bases with no gene match: 4. The CDR3 DNA reads TGTGCCAGCAGCTACAGGGGAAGGTACGAGCAGTACTTC. As protein: CASSYRGRYEQYF.

The gene calls are TRBV21-1 and TRBJ2-2; the D call in the table, TRBD2, was not verified against the DNA. TRBV21-1 is annotated as a pseudogene. The CDR3 totals 21 residues. The CDR3 DNA is TGTGCCAGCAGCAAAGCTAATGGGGGTAGCGGGAGGGCTCCGAACACCGGGGAGCTGTTTTTT. Its protein product is CASSKANGGSGRAPNTGELFF.

V gene TRBV6-5 combines with J gene TRBJ1-2; no clear D gene. The CDR3 covers 15 residues. V was clipped by 6 bases and J by 7 bases, with 21 bases between them. Germline V gene data show CDR1 as MNHEY and CDR2 as SVGAGI. The CDR3 loop is CASSPPEGSQVGYTF. CDR3 coding DNA: TGTGCCAGCAGCCCCCCAGAGGGATCCCAGGTTGGCTACACCTTC.

This clone was seen only once. The chain links TRBV11-2 to TRBJ2-2, with 9 nucleotides matching TRBD2. The CDR3 length is 16 residues. V lost 3 bases to trimming and J lost 4 bases; unmatched junction nucleotides: 6. The germline gives CDR1 SGHAT, CDR2 FQNNGV. The chain's CDR3 is CASSLALAGPTGELFF. The CDR3 nucleotides read TGTGCCAGCAGCTTGGCTCTAGCGGGGCCCACCGGGGAGCTGTTTTTT.

This clone was seen more than once but under ten times. J is TRBJ1-1 and V is TRBV7-2, with D unresolved. This CDR3 comprises 16 residues. Germline V gene data show CDR1 as SGHTA and CDR2 as FQGNSA. Between the trimmed V and J ends, which lost 6 bases and 5 bases, there was a span of 22 bases. CDR3 in amino acids: CASSYFSGLSPTEAFF. The DNA for the CDR3 is TGTGCCAGCAGTTACTTTTCCGGGTTAAGCCCTACTGAAGCTTTCTTT. Variable domain in full (rest from reference TRBV7-2 and TRBJ1-1): GAGVSQSPSNKVTEKGKDVELRCDPISGHTALYWYRQSLGQGLEFLIYFQGNSAPDKSGLPSDRFSAERTGGSVSTLTIQRTQQEDSAVYLCASSYFSGLSPTEAFFGQGTRLTVV.

The chain couples TRBV29-1 to TRBJ1-2; TRBD1 aligns across 9 bases. The CDR3 totals 12 residues. Per the germline V gene, CDR1 is SQVTM and CDR2 is ANQGSEA. V dropped 8 bases and J dropped 8; count of bases not matched to a gene: 9. The CDR3 reads CSLKGQGIGYTF. CDR3 nucleotides: TGCAGCCTCAAGGGACAGGGAATAGGCTACACCTTC.

On this clone: Other DNA sequences in this sample translate to the same CDR3. The chain uses TRBV10-3 and TRBJ2-3, with D perhaps TRBD2 (6 bases). Germline CDR1 ENHRY, CDR2 SYGVKD. The CDR3 length is 13 residues. Trimming cost V 3 bases and J 3 bases, with 7 bases left between them. The CDR3 bases are TGTGCCATCAGTGAACGGGAGACAGATACGCAGTATTTT. Amino acids: CAISERETDTQYF.

The V gene is TRBV20-1, the J gene TRBJ1-1, with a tentative D call TRBD1 (5 bases). This CDR3 spans 11 amino acids. Germline V gene sequence: CDR1 DFQATT, CDR2 SNEGSKA (reference sequence). The V gene lost 2 bases and the J gene lost 13 bases, with 14 bases spanning the gap. DNA of the CDR3: TGCAGTGCTAGAATCGTAGGGGAGGTTTTCTTT. Translated, it gives CSARIVGEVFF.

The chain joins TRBV4-1 to TRBJ2-5, with 9 nucleotides matching TRBD2. The V gene end was trimmed by 2 bases and the J gene end by 5 bases; junction bases not matched to a gene: 9. This CDR3 comprises 16 residues. Germline V lookup: CDR1 MGHRA, CDR2 YSYEKL. CDR3 nucleotide sequence: TGCGCCAGCAGCCAACCGGGACTAGCCGGAGAGGAGACCCAGTACTTC. Its protein is CASSQPGLAGEETQYF.

V and J are TRBV2 and TRBJ1-1; no reliable D call. This CDR3 comprises 15 residues. Germline V CDR1 and CDR2: SNHLY, FYNNEI. V lost 4 bases and J lost 3, with 15 bases in between. The CDR3 DNA is TGTGCCAGCAGTGCCCACAGTGGAGCGGACACTGAAGCTTTCTTT. It yields the protein CASSAHSGADTEAFF.

The V gene is TRBV13, the J gene TRBJ2-7; the match to TRBD2 covers 13 bases. The V and J ends lost 5 bases and 5 bases, in that order; junction bases with no gene match: 3. The CDR3 covers 14 residues. The germline V gene has CDR1 PRHDT and CDR2 FYEKMQ (reference sequence). CDR3 region: CASSLLAGGNEQYF. The CDR3, as DNA: TGTGCCAGCAGCCTACTAGCGGGAGGGAACGAGCAGTACTTC.

This clone was recorded many times. The gene calls are TRBV11-3 and TRBJ1-1; D is unresolved. In germline, CDR1 is SGHNT, CDR2 YENEEA. V was cut by 1 base and J by 7 bases, with 13 bases left in between. This CDR3 is 14 amino acids long. CDR3 DNA sequence: TGTGCCAGCAGCTTAGTGGAGGGAGGAGATGAAGCTTTCTTT. Translation gives CASSLVEGGDEAFF. The whole variable domain, remainder taken from reference TRBV11-3 and TRBJ1-1, is EAGVVQSPRYKIIEKKQPVAFWCNPISGHNTLYWYLQNLGQGPELLIRYENEEAVDDSQLPKDRFSAERLKGVDSTLKIQPAELGDSAVYLCASSLVEGGDEAFFGQGTRLTVV.

The rearrangement uses TRBV6-2 or TRBV6-3 and TRBJ2-5; D is perhaps TRBD2 (7 bases). Germline CDR1 is MNHEY and CDR2 is SVGEGT. CDR3 size: 16 residues. V gave up 6 bases and J gave up 1 base, with 18 bases separating them. In nucleotides, the CDR3 is TGTGCCAGCAGCCCACTCCGGGGGGCCCTCCAAGAGACCCAGTACTTC. Translating it yields CASSPLRGALQETQYF.

This CDR3 reads CASSSDRGNLSMNTEAFF. The CDR3 DNA reads as TGTGCCAGCAGCTCCGACAGGGGGAACCTAAGCATGAACACTGAAGCTTTCTTT. The chain links TRBV7-3 to TRBJ1-1, with 9 bases fitting TRBD1. Germline V lookup: CDR1 SGHTA, CDR2 FQGTGA. This CDR3 comprises 18 residues. V shed 4 bases, J shed 0 bases, and the junction held 12 bases outside the gene matches.

The chain joins TRBV28 to TRBJ1-4; tentative D call: TRBD1 (5 bases). V was cut by 3 bases and J by 4 bases, with 12 bases left in between. Germline CDR1 is MDHEN and CDR2 is SYDVKM. This CDR3 contains 15 residues. CDR3 sequence reads: CASSFGAPGNEKLFF. The CDR3 nucleotides are TGTGCCAGCAGTTTTGGGGCCCCCGGTAATGAAAAACTGTTTTTT.

The chain has TRBV11-3 and TRBJ2-2; D might be TRBD1 (5 bases). CDR3 length equals 14 residues. Trimming stripped 5 bases from V and 4 bases from J, with 11 bases between. Germline V gene lookup returns CDR1 SGHNT and CDR2 YENEEA. CDR3 sequence: CASSPTTGTGELFF. The CDR3 nucleotides are TGTGCCAGCAGCCCCACCACAGGCACCGGGGAGCTGTTTTTT.

This clone was observed once. V gene TRBV6-2 or TRBV6-3 combines with J gene TRBJ2-4; 9 positions agree with TRBD2. V lost 2 bases to trimming and J lost 0 bases; unmatched junction nucleotides: 11. CDR1 is MNHEY, CDR2 SVGEGT, per germline. The CDR3 is made up of 19 amino acids. The CDR3 reads CASSYRPGTSTLAKNIQYF. The CDR3 DNA reads TGTGCCAGCAGTTACCGACCGGGGACTAGCACCCTAGCCAAAAACATTCAGTACTTC.

The chain combines TRBV6-5 with TRBJ1-4; the match to TRBD1 covers 8 bases. Germline V gene sequence: CDR1 MNHEY, CDR2 SVGAGI. The length of the CDR3 is 14 residues. V dropped 6 bases and J dropped 8; count of bases not matched to a gene: 8. Here the CDR3 reads CASSRQGLTEKLFF. In nucleotides, the CDR3 is TGTGCCAGCAGCAGACAGGGGCTGACGGAAAAACTGTTTTTT.

This chain uses TRBV2 with TRBJ1-1, with D unclear. Germline V gives CDR1 SNHLY, CDR2 FYNNEI. CDR3 length equals 12 residues. V lost 8 bases and J 4 bases, leaving 11 bases between the germline ends. This chain's CDR3 is CASGREPTEAFF. As DNA, the CDR3 is TGTGCCAGCGGGCGCGAACCCACTGAAGCTTTCTTT.